This TCR beta chain derives from a study of cytomegalovirus exposure and HLA in healthy donors. Points from the study as a whole: Most of the TCR beta V segments (in an earlier analysis) were productive either about 90% or about 30% of the time. In a later analysis, HLA-C alleles had the fewest associated TCRs, DRB1 alleles the most. Cytomegalovirus association was listed for about 150 TCR beta chains.

PCR involved 60 Vbeta and 13 Jbeta primers. Clones were read by immunoSEQ multiplex PCR, and TCRdb kept only the in-frame ones, dropping some. In the table there are roughly 150,000 clones, around three quarters of which are singletons. As concerns this clone: What it binds is unknown.

The J segment lost 4 bases and the V segment lost 1 base, leaving 4 bases of the junction unmatched. Germline CDR1 and CDR2: GTSNPN and SVGIG (reference sequence). CDR3 size: 13 residues. This receptor was obtained from a middle-aged woman in good health and CMV-seronegative. The chain recombines TRBV30 with TRBJ2-7; 7 bases match TRBD2. Sequencing input: PBMCs. The CDR3 sequence: CAWSGLAVYEQYF. The CDR3 DNA follows: TGTGCCTGGAGTGGCCTAGCGGTTTACGAGCAGTACTTC.